These 27 T cell receptor beta chains originate from one sample sequenced in a study of beta chain features in type 1 diabetes. Study-wide findings and caveats: Among patients with Type 1 diabetes, TCRB CDR3s were moderately but significantly shorter in every one of the four CD4+ subsets.

Sequencing targeted expressed TCRB transcripts, as all isolated RNA had been reverse transcribed. Some clones are missing from TCRdb's copy, which holds only in-frame ones; the method was immunoSEQ multiplex PCR. Counted here are roughly 47,000 clones, around 40% occurring once; the ten biggest clones make up approximately 0.13%. No cognate antigen is known for these TCRs. The sequenced material came from stem cell memory CD4+ T cells from blood. The receptors shown here come from a young man with type 1 diabetes.

This clone was picked up one time. The J gene is TRBJ2-7, the V gene TRBV6-6; D may be TRBD1 (6 bases). The CDR3 covers 12 residues. CDR1 MNHNY and CDR2 SVGAGI come from the germline V gene (reference sequence). Trimming shortened V by 9 bases and J by 3 bases, and 12 bases separated the two germline ends. In DNA form, the CDR3 reads TGTGCCAGTACGACAGGAAACTACGAGCAGTACTTC. Protein product: CASTTGNYEQYF.

The chain is built from TRBV7-2 and TRBJ1-3, with 10 bases aligning to TRBD1. CDR1 is SGHTA, CDR2 FQGNSA, per germline. The CDR3 is 16 residues long. Unmatched junction bases numbered 6, after V lost 5 bases and J lost 2 bases. In DNA form, the CDR3 reads TGTGCCAGCAGCCTGACAGGGGGCGACGCTGGAAACACCATATATTTT. It specifies CASSLTGGDAGNTIYF.

The J gene is TRBJ1-1, the V gene TRBV15, with 7 bases that match TRBD1. V dropped 3 bases and J dropped 1; count of bases not matched to a gene: 2. The CDR3 contains 14 residues. CDR1 and CDR2 (germline): LNHNV, YYDKDF (reference sequence). The CDR3: CATSSRQGNTEAFF. The CDR3 DNA follows: TGTGCCACCAGCAGCCGACAGGGGAACACTGAAGCTTTCTTT.

This sequence joins TRBV5-1 and TRBJ2-3; TRBD2 is a possible D gene (6 bases). Germline CDR1 is SGHRS and CDR2 is YFSETQ. CDR3 size: 15 residues. With 2 bases removed from V and 7 bases from J, the gap between germline ends came to 17 bases. CDR3 DNA sequence: TGCGCCAGCAGCTTCGACTACCGAGGAGGGCATACGCAGTATTTT. Protein product: CASSFDYRGGHTQYF.

The chain has TRBV5-1 and TRBJ1-4; 7 positions agree with TRBD1. Germline V lookup: CDR1 SGHRS, CDR2 YFSETQ. V lost 4 bases, J lost 6 bases, and 9 bases stayed unmatched. The CDR3 sequence is 15 residues long. CDR3 in DNA: TGCGCCAGCAGCGTTACAGGGGCTGGAGATGAAAAACTGTTTTTT. Translation: CASSVTGAGDEKLFF.

This chain joins TRBV7-3 and TRBJ2-2; D gene unclear. Germline V gene sequence: CDR1 SGHTA, CDR2 FQGTGA. V was pared by 2 bases and J by 2 bases, with 6 bases between. The length of the CDR3 is 14 residues. The CDR3 DNA sequence: TGTGCCAGCAGCTTACTAGTCAACACCGGGGAGCTGTTTTTT. Amino acids: CASSLLVNTGELFF.

This chain uses TRBV9 with TRBJ2-3; tentative D call: TRBD2 (6 bases). The CDR3 covers 15 residues. The V and J ends lost 3 bases and 2 bases respectively, with 13 bases between them. Looked up from germline, CDR1 is SGDLS and CDR2 is YYNGEE. The CDR3 region is CASSDREFFTDTQYF. CDR3 bases: TGTGCCAGCAGCGATCGGGAGTTCTTCACAGATACGCAGTATTTT.

The chain links TRBV4-1 to TRBJ2-1; D may be TRBD2 (7 bases). The CDR3 spans 15 residues. Germline V gene data show CDR1 as MGHRA and CDR2 as YSYEKL. The V and J ends lost 4 bases and 5 bases respectively, with 15 bases between them. The CDR3 DNA is TGCGCCAGCAGCCCTAGGGGGGACTACAACAATGAGCAGTTCTTC. Translating it yields CASSPRGDYNNEQFF.

This clone occurred a few times. The CDR3: CASSLAGGGGRSYNEQFF. Written as DNA, the CDR3 is TGTGCCAGCAGCTTAGCGGGCGGGGGCGGTAGGTCCTACAATGAGCAGTTCTTC. V is TRBV7-9 and J is TRBJ2-1, with D possibly matching TRBD2 (7 bases). V shed 0 bases and J shed 1 base, with 16 bases lying between them. Germline V gene lookup returns CDR1 SEHNR and CDR2 FQNEAQ (reference sequence). This CDR3 region has 18 residues.

The rearrangement uses TRBV2 and TRBJ2-1, with TRBD2 matching over 10 bases. The CDR3 is 14 residues long. The trim removed 6 bases at V and 7 bases at J, leaving 6 bases unmatched. Germline loops: CDR1 SNHLY, CDR2 FYNNEI. This chain's CDR3 is CASREREGLNEQFF. The CDR3 nucleotides are TGTGCCAGCAGGGAGCGGGAGGGCCTAAATGAGCAGTTCTTC.

The genes are TRBV5-4 and TRBJ2-3; 9 nucleotides match TRBD2. CDR3 length: 14 residues. J gave up 3 bases and V 3 bases, and 2 bases lay outside the gene matches. The germline V gene has CDR1 SGHNT and CDR2 YYREEE (reference sequence). The CDR3 region has the DNA TGTGCCAGCAGCTCTAGCGGGAAGACAGATACGCAGTATTTT. Translation: CASSSSGKTDTQYF.

This chain connects TRBV2 to TRBJ1-2; D gene uncertain. There are 11 residues in the CDR3. Germline V lookup: CDR1 SNHLY, CDR2 FYNNEI. Deletions cut 2 bases from V and 8 bases from J, with 6 bases between. CDR3 DNA: TGTGCCAGCAGTGAACGGAGCGGCTACACCTTC. It translates to CASSERSGYTF.

This chain uses TRBV29-1 with TRBJ1-4; D unresolved. This CDR3 spans 12 amino acids. Germline CDR1 SQVTM, CDR2 ANQGSEA. V shed 7 bases and J shed 5 bases, with 11 bases lying between them. CDR3 loop: CSALPANEKLFF. DNA for the CDR3: TGCAGCGCCCTACCAGCGAATGAAAAACTGTTTTTT.

The gene calls are TRBV10-3 and TRBJ2-5; 7 nucleotides line up with TRBD2. The CDR3 runs 12 residues. Germline CDR1 reads ENHRY; CDR2 reads SYGVKD. V lost 8 bases to trimming and J lost 3 bases; unmatched junction nucleotides: 3. This CDR3 reads CAIRGSEETQYF. The CDR3 nucleotides are TGTGCCATCCGCGGGAGCGAAGAGACCCAGTACTTC.

The chain uses TRBV4-3 and TRBJ2-1; TRBD1 is a possible D gene (6 bases). The CDR3 is made up of 13 amino acids. Germline-derived CDR1 and CDR2 are LGHNA and YSLEER. V lost 2 bases, J lost 7 bases, and 9 bases lay in between. CDR3 nucleotide sequence: TGCGCCAGCAGCCAATGGGGACAAAATGAGCAGTTCTTC. Protein product: CASSQWGQNEQFF.

The chain joins TRBV18 to TRBJ2-7; D possibly corresponds to TRBD1 (6 bases). The CDR3 sequence is 13 residues long. Germline V CDR1 and CDR2: KGHSH, LQKENI. V shed 3 bases and J shed 2 bases, with 8 bases lying between them. CDR3 residues: CASSPDRTYEQYF. CDR3 DNA sequence: TGTGCCAGCTCACCCGACAGGACCTACGAGCAGTACTTC.

The genes are TRBV5-1 and TRBJ2-3; 8 positions match TRBD2. Germline CDR1 SGHRS, CDR2 YFSETQ. This CDR3 is built from 15 residues. With V trimmed by 4 bases and J by 2 bases, 6 bases remained unmatched. The CDR3: CASSLGTRVTDTQYF. The CDR3 DNA is TGCGCCAGCAGCCTGGGGACTAGGGTCACAGATACGCAGTATTTT.

This clone has a handful of counts. The genes are TRBV2 and TRBJ2-4; D may be TRBD1 (6 bases). The V gene's germline CDR1 is SNHLY and CDR2 FYNNEI. Trimming stripped 6 bases from V and 0 bases from J, with 9 bases between. The CDR3 contains 14 residues. Here the CDR3 reads CASSQGLAKNIQYF. The CDR3 DNA reads as TGTGCCAGCAGCCAGGGGTTAGCCAAAAACATTCAGTACTTC.

This clone was counted only a few times. The chain carries TRBV5-1 and TRBJ2-1; 8 bases map to TRBD2. V shed 4 bases and J 1 base; nucleotides not matched to a gene: 7. CDR3 length: 16 residues. The germline CDR1 and CDR2 sequences are SGHRS and YFSETQ. Here the CDR3 DNA reads TGCGCCAGCAGCCGGCTCGCTAGCGGGTCCTACAATGAGCAGTTCTTC. Encoded protein: CASSRLASGSYNEQFF.

The chain couples TRBV18 to TRBJ1-1; a possible D gene is TRBD1 (6 bases). Germline CDR1 reads KGHSH; CDR2 reads LQKENI. V was trimmed by 9 bases and J by 0 bases, leaving 14 bases between them. This CDR3 spans 14 amino acids. For the CDR3, the DNA is TGTGCCAGTTATGCCGGGACACTGAACACTGAAGCTTTCTTT. Its protein product is CASYAGTLNTEAFF.

The rearrangement uses TRBV19 and TRBJ1-1, with D maybe TRBD1 (5 bases). CDR3 size: 15 residues. CDR1 is LNHDA and CDR2 is SQIVND in the germline V gene (reference sequence). Trimming left V 6 bases short and J 1 base short, with 15 bases between. The CDR3 reads CASRPTVSSNTEAFF. Here the CDR3 DNA reads TGTGCCAGTAGACCGACAGTAAGTTCGAACACTGAAGCTTTCTTT. Full variable domain (remainder filled in from reference TRBV19 and TRBJ1-1): DGGITQSPKYLFRKEGQNVTLSCEQNLNHDAMYWYRQDPGQGLRLIYYSQIVNDFQKGDIAEGYSVSREKKESFPLTVTSAQKNPTAFYLCASRPTVSSNTEAFFGQGTRLTVV.

The chain employs TRBV28 and TRBJ2-6; 7 bases match TRBD1. Germline trimming cut 5 bases from V and 2 bases from J; bases unmatched to any gene: 3. The CDR3 is 15 residues long. The germline V gene has CDR1 MDHEN and CDR2 SYDVKM. The CDR3 here is CASSDRAPGANVLTF. DNA for the CDR3: TGTGCCAGCAGTGACAGGGCCCCTGGGGCCAACGTCCTGACTTTC.

The chain carries TRBV10-3 and TRBJ2-7, with no clear D. CDR1 is ENHRY and CDR2 is SYGVKD in the germline V gene. The CDR3 runs to 11 residues. With 6 bases removed from V and 0 bases from J, the gap between germline ends came to 3 bases. CDR3 in amino acids: CAIRASYEQYF. DNA of the CDR3: TGTGCCATCAGGGCCTCCTACGAGCAGTACTTC.

The rearrangement joins TRBV7-2 to TRBJ1-4; 10 bases fit TRBD1. Unmatched junction bases numbered 10, after V lost 1 base and J lost 5 bases. The CDR3 contains 18 residues. Germline V gene sequence: CDR1 SGHTA, CDR2 FQGNSA. The DNA of the CDR3 is TGTGCCAGCAGCTTAGTCGATGTATGGGGACAGGGGAATGAAAAACTGTTTTTT. As protein: CASSLVDVWGQGNEKLFF.

The chain uses TRBV2 and TRBJ2-1, with a weak D call TRBD1 (5 bases). Germline V CDR1 and CDR2: SNHLY, FYNNEI. There are 12 residues in the CDR3. The germline V and J ends were trimmed by 6 bases and 13 bases, with 16 bases remaining between them. The DNA for the CDR3 is TGTGCCAGCAGCAAAGGGGCCAACAGCCAGTTCTTC. This translates into CASSKGANSQFF.

V is TRBV29-1 and J is TRBJ2-6, with unresolved D. Germline loops: CDR1 SQVTM, CDR2 ANQGSEA. V was cut by 4 bases and J by 0 bases, with 16 bases left in between. This CDR3 has 17 residues. The CDR3 DNA follows: TGCAGCGTTGTGGCCGGCAGTGCGGTCTCTGGGGCCAACGTCCTGACTTTC. It specifies CSVVAGSAVSGANVLTF. The full variable domain, in which reference TRBV29-1 and TRBJ2-6 provide the parts outside the CDR3, is SAVISQKPSRDICQRGTSLTIQCQVDSQVTMMFWYRQQPGQSLTLIATANQGSEATYESGFVIDKFPISRPNLTFSTLTVSNMSPEDSSIYLCSVVAGSAVSGANVLTFGAGSRLTVL.

The CDR3 spells CASSRGGGKKQFF. In DNA, the CDR3 is TGTGCCAGCAGTCGTGGCGGGGGAAAGAAGCAGTTCTTC. The gene calls are TRBV25-1 and TRBJ2-1; 7 nucleotides match TRBD2. J gave up 11 bases and V 5 bases, and 9 bases lay outside the gene matches. The CDR3 length is 13 residues. Germline V gives CDR1 MGHDK, CDR2 SYGVNS.